The rows below give T cell receptor beta chains drawn from one sample of a study of blood T cell repertoires in COVID-19. The method was immunoSEQ multiplex PCR; TCRdb's version includes in-frame clones alone and lacks a portion of them. The sample yields tens of thousands of clones, approximately 86% seen once. Sequencing input: peripheral blood. Receptors were obtained from a woman aged 70 to 79 with active COVID-19. Each CDR3 is given with its conserved first and last residue. The D gene is left open where the match is weak. Not all rows give a size; the values are once, few, many and, for expanded clones, a class.

length	V	size	J	D	CDR3	DNA
13	TRBV5-6	-	TRBJ1-5	-	CASSPGGNQPQHF	TGTGCCAGCTCGCCAGGGGGCAATCAGCCCCAGCATTTT
14	TRBV7-9	-	TRBJ1-1	-	CASSPGVSDTEAFF	TGTGCCAGCAGCCCCGGAGTGTCGGACACTGAAGCTTTCTTT
14	TRBV6-5	-	TRBJ2-7	TRBD2	CASSYQAGAYEQYF	TGTGCCAGCAGTTACCAAGCGGGGGCTTACGAGCAGTACTTC
11	TRBV6-5	-	TRBJ1-1	TRBD1	CASGQGQEAFF	TGTGCCAGCGGACAGGGGCAGGAAGCTTTCTTT
14	TRBV9	-	TRBJ2-5	TRBD2	CASGLAGNQETQYF	TGTGCCAGCGGACTAGCGGGGAACCAAGAGACCCAGTACTTC
14	TRBV30	-	TRBJ1-1	TRBD1	CAWNPTGLNTEAFF	TGTGCCTGGAACCCGACAGGGCTGAACACTGAAGCTTTCTTT
11	TRBV6-5	-	TRBJ2-3	-	CASRESDTQYF	TGTGCCAGCAGGGAGTCGGATACGCAGTATTTT
15	TRBV7-6	-	TRBJ2-3	-	CASSLGASGTDTQYF	TGTGCCAGCAGCTTAGGGGCTAGCGGCACAGATACGCAGTATTTT
19	TRBV5-8	-	TRBJ2-3	TRBD2	CASSLTLAGGKTNTDTQYF	TGTGCCAGCAGCTTGACGCTAGCGGGGGGAAAAACTAACACAGATACGCAGTATTTT
14	TRBV6-2/TRBV6-3	-	TRBJ2-7	-	CASSYGGVSYEQYF	TGTGCCAGCAGTTACGGCGGGGTATCCTACGAGCAGTACTTC
19	TRBV28	-	TRBJ2-7	TRBD2	CASSPRGRVGRGSSYEQYF	TGTGCCAGCTCACCGAGAGGAAGGGTGGGGCGGGGGAGCTCCTACGAGCAGTACTTC
14	TRBV7-6	-	TRBJ1-1	TRBD1	CASSPDRVWAEAFF	TGTGCCAGCAGCCCAGACAGGGTATGGGCTGAAGCTTTCTTT
13	TRBV5-4	-	TRBJ2-2	-	CASSLESTGELFF	TGTGCCAGCAGCTTGGAGAGCACCGGGGAGCTGTTTTTT
15	TRBV7-2	-	TRBJ2-1	TRBD2	CASSSTSGNYNEQFF	TGTGCCAGCAGCTCAACTAGCGGGAATTACAATGAGCAGTTCTTC
14	TRBV7-9	-	TRBJ1-6	-	CASSLTGGDSPLHF	TGTGCCAGCAGCTTAACCGGCGGGGATTCACCCCTCCACTTT
18	TRBV11-3	few	TRBJ2-3	TRBD1	CASSLGRWGTESPDTQYF	TGTGCCAGCAGCTTAGGTCGTTGGGGGACAGAGTCCCCAGATACGCAGTATTTT
15	TRBV9	-	TRBJ1-2	-	CASSVAEGSFYGYTF	TGTGCCAGCAGCGTGGCTGAGGGATCCTTCTATGGCTACACCTTC